This T cell receptor (beta chain) was captured in a study of blood T cells in healthy people across ages (dated by TCRdb to between 2014 and 2017). Background on the whole study: In model experiments, template switching captured roughly one uniquely barcoded TCR beta cDNA molecule for every two T cells. To track age-related changes in TCR beta repertoire diversity, the study relied on deep sequencing normalized with unique cDNA molecular identifiers. Four age groups were formed from the donors: young (average approximately 15 years), middle-aged (around 41), aged (under 70) and long-lived (about 80). Donors of different ages were randomly distributed across sequencing lanes to avoid experimental bias. The study analyzed two additional independent replicas of 1 million unique cDNA reads from the same blood draw for two donors, one aged 18 to 30 and one aged 80 or older.

The method was 5' RACE. The instrument was an Illumina HiSeq 2500. The second PCR ran for about 6 to 11 cycles and used a J-beta primer mix along with a sample-barcoded 5' primer. A unique molecular identifier was introduced onto each TCR beta cDNA molecule by a template-switch 5' adaptor carrying 12 random nucleotides. Each sample yielded at least 2.5 million CDR3-containing paired-end reads. First-strand cDNA was synthesized from all RNA with the Mint cDNA synthesis kit, primed by a TRBC-specific oligonucleotide. After uracil-DNA glycosylase treatment, a first 18-cycle PCR used universal primers M1SS and BC2_uni_R on all cDNA. The published analysis was carried out like this. For normalization, 1 million high-quality reads, each with a distinct molecular identifier, were randomly selected from each sample. Instead of being binned into consensus sequences, reads that shared molecular identifiers were thrown out. MiTCR, run with a Q25 quality threshold and the strictest error-elimination algorithm, handled CDR3 identification, clonotype clustering and error correction. A nonparametric unseen species model with Euler transformation was used to estimate lower-bound total TCR beta diversity. TCRdb's own reprocessing of the public reads used fastp at Q25 and MiXCR and kept productive beta chains. Rows matching on CDR3 protein sequence are summarized as one entry with the most common DNA and genes. The V and J calls and clone size come from TCRdb's table, not from the authors' own analysis. For this sample the table gives some 1.5 million distinct CDR3 sequences, of which about 28% were detected only once. Together, the top ten hold roughly 8.2% of the sample.

Systemically healthy Caucasian individuals from Russia, some 38 in total and aged roughly 6 to 100 years, were included as donors. Roughly 10 milliliters of peripheral blood were collected from each donor into EDTA-treated Vacutainer tubes. Ficoll-Paque density-gradient centrifugation was used to isolate PBMCs, with at least 7 million per sample. Trizol reagent was used to extract total RNA from PBMCs, with at least 5 micrograms per sample. The percentages of naive CD45RAhigh/CD27high T cells were determined by flow cytometry on a PBMC aliquot from every donor. This clonotype occurred many times. The specificity of this receptor is unknown. Qualities for individual bases were not recorded, and no much larger clone is one base off. Summary of the overall study and its limitations: Because the CMV infection status of the donors was unknown, age-related changes in expanded clonotypes may potentially have been confounded. Compared with the aged group, the long-lived group had more naive CD4+ T cells, fewer expanded clones and increased TCR diversity, suggesting age selection. Total diversity estimates from one million sequenced T cells were considered lower bounds and underestimates. There was a strong correlation between observed TCR beta diversity and the percentage of naive T cells measured by flow cytometry. Since profiling was done on bulk unsorted PBMCs, naive and antigen-experienced compartments could not be conclusively compared. As age increased, observed TCR beta diversity per million T cells dropped in a roughly linear way, and a significant reduction was already evident by age approximately 40.

V was cut back by 5 bases and J by 5 bases, leaving a gap of 21 bases between them. CDR1 and CDR2, per the germline V gene, are MDHEN and SYDVKM. The CDR3, cysteine through phenylalanine, is 16 amino acids long. Only the CDR3 region is kept as DNA, spanning 48 bases read in frame from base 1. This clonotype was obtained from a young woman in good health. The receptor chain draws on TRBV28 and TRBJ2-5, with a tentative D gene TRBD1 over 5 matching bases. Sequencing was done on a sample of blood. The CDR3 loop reads CASSRPRKGLRETQYF. Here is the DNA: TGTGCCAGCAGTCGACCCAGGAAGGGGTTGAGGGAGACCCAGTACTTC.